The clone carrying this T cell receptor beta chain was detected only a few times. The CDR3 is 14 residues long. Germline assignment: CDR1 SGDLS and CDR2 YYNGEE. The ends were cut back, 4 bases at V and 2 bases at J, with 13 bases in the middle. This sample stems from a study of early T cells in non-severe SARS-CoV-2 infection. Via MiXCR, TCRdb re-called the 5' RACE reads, giving one row per CDR3 protein. Altogether fewer than 85,000 distinct CDR3 sequences are present, around 17% being singletons, with the ten largest covering about 3.1%. The sample comprised whole blood. This chain links TRBV9 with TRBJ2-7; tentatively, D is TRBD2 (6 bases). The source of this sequence is an adult who was a healthcare worker with PCR-confirmed SARS-CoV-2 infection or an uninfected control (not recorded which). The CDR3 bases are TGTGCCAGCAGCTTACAAGCGGGCCCCTACGAGCAGTACTTC. Translation gives CASSLQAGPYEQYF.